A single sample gave rise to the 15 T cell receptor beta chains below, sequenced in a study of monozygotic twins with inflammatory bowel disease. From the 5' RACE reads, TCRdb lists one entry per CDR3 protein and no DNA. The sample table sets out about 330,000 distinct CDR3 sequences. Input material: blood. These receptors were obtained from a human donor with ulcerative colitis or Crohn's disease, or a healthy co-twin of an affected twin (not recorded which).

V is TRBV7-8 and J is TRBJ2-3. The CDR3 length is 13 residues. Per germline, CDR1 SGHVS and CDR2 FQNEAQ. The CDR3 loop is CASSPIIADTQYF.

The CDR3 region is CSVVGQGEEQYF. The genes are TRBV29-1 and TRBJ2-7; checking the TCRdb D call of TRBD1 is not possible without DNA. Germline V gene sequence: CDR1 SQVTM, CDR2 ANQGSEA. The CDR3 spans 12 residues.

The rearrangement links TRBV7-9 to TRBJ2-3; TCRdb designates TRBD2, a call that cannot be tested without DNA. CDR1 is SEHNR and CDR2 is FQNEAQ in the germline V gene (reference sequence). The CDR3 loop spans 15 amino acids. CDR3 in amino acids: CASSVGLAGADTQYF.

The chain couples TRBV18 to TRBJ1-1. Germline CDR1 is KGHSH and CDR2 is LQKENI. The CDR3 has 13 amino acids. This CDR3 reads CASSRLGDTEAFF.

Here the CDR3 reads CASGSPSYGQGEDGYTF. V is TRBV13 and J is TRBJ1-2; without DNA, the TCRdb call of TRBD1 cannot be checked. Germline-derived CDR1 and CDR2 are PRHDT and FYEKMQ (reference sequence). The CDR3 loop spans 17 amino acids.

The rearrangement joins TRBV5-1 to TRBJ2-3; TCRdb designates TRBD2, a call that cannot be tested without DNA. The CDR3 contains 17 residues. Germline V gives CDR1 SGHRS, CDR2 YFSETQ. This chain's CDR3 is CASSLADRTSGTDTQYF.

The rearrangement uses TRBV5-1 and TRBJ2-1; the TRBD1 assignment by TCRdb is unverifiable without DNA. Germline CDR1 SGHRS, CDR2 YFSETQ. CDR3 length equals 17 residues. This chain's CDR3 is CASSSLPDSLPYNEQFF. Looking up the rest from reference TRBV5-1 and TRBJ2-1 gives the full variable domain: KAGVTQTPRYLIKTRGQQVTLSCSPISGHRSVSWYQQTPGQGLQFLFEYFSETQRNKGNFPGRFSGRQFSNSRSEMNVSTLELGDSALYLCASSSLPDSLPYNEQFFGPGTRLTVL.

The genes are TRBV5-1 and TRBJ1-1; lacking DNA, the TRBD1 call made by TCRdb goes unchecked. Germline V gene sequence: CDR1 SGHRS, CDR2 YFSETQ. This CDR3 is built from 14 residues. The CDR3 spells CASRRPGTDNEAFF.

This chain connects TRBV5-1 to TRBJ2-7; TCRdb indicates TRBD2, and absent DNA this call remains unverified. The germline CDR1 and CDR2 sequences are SGHRS and YFSETQ. This CDR3 region has 17 residues. The CDR3 sequence is CASSRYEGPRLVYEQYF.

This chain links TRBV20-1 with TRBJ1-2. The CDR3 length is 12 residues. From germline, CDR1 is DFQATT and CDR2 SNEGSKA (reference sequence). CDR3 loop: CSAHQKHGRYTF.

V gene TRBV20-1 combines with J gene TRBJ2-1; TCRdb reports TRBD2, a call that lacks DNA to check it against. Germline lookup yields CDR1 DFQATT and CDR2 SNEGSKA (reference sequence). The CDR3 runs 13 residues. This CDR3 reads CSALGLAGHEQFF.

The rearrangement links TRBV5-1 to TRBJ2-7; there is no DNA to check the TCRdb D call of TRBD1. CDR1 SGHRS and CDR2 YFSETQ come from the germline V gene. CDR3 length equals 18 residues. The CDR3 is CASSLGGPGQVNTYEQYF. Variable domain in full (rest from reference TRBV5-1 and TRBJ2-7): KAGVTQTPRYLIKTRGQQVTLSCSPISGHRSVSWYQQTPGQGLQFLFEYFSETQRNKGNFPGRFSGRQFSNSRSEMNVSTLELGDSALYLCASSLGGPGQVNTYEQYFGPGTRLTVT.

J is TRBJ1-1 and V is TRBV7-3; TCRdb designates TRBD1, a call that cannot be tested without DNA. The CDR3 is made up of 15 amino acids. CDR1 and CDR2 (germline): SGHTA, FQGTGA. The CDR3 region is CASSLTDRGNTEAFF.

The chain employs TRBV4-1 and TRBJ1-1; TCRdb designates TRBD1, a call that cannot be tested without DNA. The CDR3 consists of 15 residues. Looked up from germline, CDR1 is MGHRA and CDR2 is YSYEKL. The CDR3 here is CASSQIGQAETEAFF.

The chain uses TRBV27 and TRBJ2-4; checking the TCRdb D call of TRBD1 is not possible without DNA. There are 15 residues in the CDR3. The germline V gene has CDR1 MNHEY and CDR2 SMNVEV (reference sequence). CDR3 sequence: CASSPRQGNRNIQYF.